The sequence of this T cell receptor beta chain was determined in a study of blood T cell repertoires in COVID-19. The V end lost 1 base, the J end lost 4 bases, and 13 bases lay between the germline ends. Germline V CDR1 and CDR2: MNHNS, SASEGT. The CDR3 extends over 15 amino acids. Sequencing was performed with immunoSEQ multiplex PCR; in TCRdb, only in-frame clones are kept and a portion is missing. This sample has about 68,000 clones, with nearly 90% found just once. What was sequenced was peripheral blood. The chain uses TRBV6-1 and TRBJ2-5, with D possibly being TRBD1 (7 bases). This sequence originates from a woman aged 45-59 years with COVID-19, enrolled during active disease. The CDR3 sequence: CASSEEGQGGETQYF. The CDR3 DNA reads TGTGCCAGCAGTGAAGAAGGGCAGGGGGGAGAGACCCAGTACTTC.